This TCR beta chain was recovered during a study of vaccination and CD4 T cells after COVID-19. On the study more broadly: There were six male and four female convalescents, and two of them were Hispanic. Median draw time for post-COVID samples was 85 to 110 days post-diagnosis (range 35 to 161). Post-vaccination samples were procured at a median of roughly 70 days following dose two (range 14 to 241).

This clonotype is medium-sized (0.01 to 0.1%) within its sample. Antigen: not known. Treatment meaning: approximately 9-day PBMC culture with coronavirus spike peptide pools or control peptides (ViraFEST assay). Cultured CD4+ T cell DNA was sequenced using the Oncomine TCR Beta short-read assay. Genomic DNA was extracted from cultured CD4+ T cells. One entry per CDR3 protein, called by TCRdb with MiXCR from the PCR reads. The data contain 2,500 to 3,000 distinct CDR3 sequences, under 30% of them singletons. This CDR3 contains 14 residues. V trimming: 4 bases; J trimming: 4 bases; junction bases outside the gene matches: 6. Germline lookup yields CDR1 MNHNS and CDR2 SASEGT.

What was sequenced was CD4+ T cells from blood, cultured in vitro. The source of this sequence is a human donor who had recovered from COVID-19. The chain employs TRBV6-1 and TRBJ1-2, with TRBD1 matching 7 bases. CDR3 sequence reads: CASSGRGSVYGYTF. In nucleotides, the CDR3 is TGTGCCAGCAGTGGCAGGGGGTCGGTCTATGGCTACACCTTC.